The rows below give T cell receptor beta chains drawn from one sample of a study of T-cell reconstitution after alpha-beta-depleted transplantation in children. TCRdb itself ran the PCR reads through MiXCR, one entry per CDR3 protein. The repertoire consists of hundreds of thousands of distinct CDR3 sequences, with approximately 12% occurring once and the leading ten covering 2% to 2.5%. Sample: PBMCs, mostly from graft donor cells, taken 360 days after TCRalphabeta/CD19-depleted stem cell transplant. These receptors originate from a male patient between 10 and 17 years old who had a stem cell transplant for acute myeloid leukemia, so the T cells may come from the graft donor. Each CDR3 is given with its conserved first and last residue. D genes are given only for firm matches. For some rows the clone size is stated as once, few or many, or as a class when expanded; others skip it.

TRBV7-8	TRBD2	many	TRBJ2-1	TGTGCCAGCAGCTTGAGGGCGGCTAGCGGGGAGGGGGCCAATGAGCAGTTCTTC	CASSLRAASGEGANEQFF
TRBV7-9	TRBD2	few	TRBJ2-7	TGTGCCAGCAGCTCCCTAGCGGGAGGGCCGGACGAGCAGTACTTC	CASSSLAGGPDEQYF
TRBV29-1	TRBD2	many	TRBJ2-5	TGCAGCGTTGTCGATTTCGGGGGGCAAGAGACCCAGTACTTC	CSVVDFGGQETQYF
TRBV2	TRBD1	NA	TRBJ2-1	TGTGCCAGCAGGGAAAGACAGGGGCCCTACAATTCCTACAATGAGCAGTTCTTC	CASRERQGPYNSYNEQFF
TRBV5-1	NA	many	TRBJ2-1	TGCGCCAGCAGCTTGACCCAAGCGACCCCCTACAATGAGCAGTTCTTC	CASSLTQATPYNEQFF
TRBV5-5	TRBD2	many	TRBJ2-1	TGTGCCAGCAGCTTGGTGGGGCGGGAGGGCTACTACAATGAGCAGTTCTTC	CASSLVGREGYYNEQFF
TRBV27	TRBD1	few	TRBJ2-5	TGTGCCAGCACTTCCGGACAGGGCCTCTGGGGAGAGACCCAGTACTTC	CASTSGQGLWGETQYF
TRBV7-9	NA	many	TRBJ2-2	TGTGCCAGCAGCTTAGAGGCCACCGGGGAGCTGTTTTTT	CASSLEATGELFF
TRBV6-1	TRBD1	many	TRBJ1-1	TGTGCCAGCAGACACAGGACAGGGGTGAACACTGAAGCTTTCTTT	CASRHRTGVNTEAFF
TRBV3-1	NA	few	TRBJ2-7	TGTGCCAGCAGCCAAGATCAACTGGCGCATTACGAGCAGTACTTC	CASSQDQLAHYEQYF
TRBV27	NA	many	TRBJ1-4	TGTGCCAGCAGTCCGTTCCCCGGGGGGCGTGAAAAACTGTTTTTT	CASSPFPGGREKLFF
TRBV28	NA	NA	TRBJ2-2	TGTGCCAGCAGTCCGGACTCCTTATTATACACCGGGGAGCTGTTTTTT	CASSPDSLLYTGELFF
TRBV18	TRBD1	NA	TRBJ2-7	TGTGCCAGCTCACCACCGTACCGGGACAGGGCTCATGAGCAGTACTTC	CASSPPYRDRAHEQYF
TRBV7-3	NA	few	TRBJ2-5	TGTGCCAGCAGCTCCTATCCTGAAGAGACCCAGTACTTC	CASSSYPEETQYF
TRBV5-4	TRBD1	NA	TRBJ1-5	TGTGCCAGCAGTTCGGCAGGGGGAGGTCAGCCCCAGCATTTT	CASSSAGGGQPQHF
TRBV28	NA	NA	TRBJ1-2	TGTGCCGGTTTTTTCACCGAGTTCTATGGCTACACCTTC	CAGFFTEFYGYTF
TRBV29-1	NA	NA	TRBJ2-5	TGCAGCGTTGGCCCAAGCGACAGGTGGGAGACCCAGTACTTC	CSVGPSDRWETQYF
TRBV28	NA	NA	TRBJ2-5	TGTGCCAGCAGTTTTTTTTATCCAGCTGAAGAGACCCAGTACTTC	CASSFFYPAEETQYF
TRBV7-3	NA	NA	TRBJ2-1	TGTGCCAGCAGCTATTCTAGTTTATCCTACAATGAGCAGTTCTTC	CASSYSSLSYNEQFF
TRBV30	NA	NA	TRBJ2-7	TGTGCCTGGACTGCGGGATTTACCTACGAGCAGTACTTC	CAWTAGFTYEQYF
TRBV20-1	TRBD2	NA	TRBJ2-1	TGCAGTGCGACGACTAGCGGGAGAGCTAATAGGTACAATGAGCAGTTCTTC	CSATTSGRANRYNEQFF
TRBV12-3/TRBV12-4	TRBD2	few	TRBJ2-7	TGTGCCAGCGGGAGGGCCCCATCGGACTACGAGCAGTACTTC	CASGRAPSDYEQYF
TRBV6-2/TRBV6-3	TRBD2	NA	TRBJ2-3	TGTGCCAGCAGTTACCGGCGACTAGCGGGAGCTGGGGATACGCAGTATTTT	CASSYRRLAGAGDTQYF
TRBV2	NA	NA	TRBJ2-7	TGTGCCAGAGGCCCGAGGGTTACGAACGAGCAGTACTTC	CARGPRVTNEQYF
TRBV4-3	TRBD2	few	TRBJ2-7	TGCGCCAGCAGCCAAGCGGGACTACCAATCGAGCAGTACTTC	CASSQAGLPIEQYF
TRBV5-4	NA	few	TRBJ2-3	TGTGCCAGCAGCTTATGGGTCGGATACCGCACAGATACGCAGTATTTT	CASSLWVGYRTDTQYF
TRBV5-1	TRBD2	NA	TRBJ2-7	TGCGCCAGCAGCTTGACTAGCGGGATCTCCTACGAGCAGTACTTC	CASSLTSGISYEQYF
TRBV29-1	NA	NA	TRBJ1-5	TGCAGCGTTGTTAGCGGCAATCAGCCCCAGCATTTT	CSVVSGNQPQHF
TRBV20-1	TRBD1	NA	TRBJ2-7	TGCAGTCCTCGGGACAGGGGAGGTTACGAGCAGTACTTC	CSPRDRGGYEQYF